This T cell receptor (beta chain) was sequenced for a study of patients and donors after allogeneic stem cell transplantation. MiXCR, applied by TCRdb to the RT-PCR reads, yields one record per CDR3 protein. The sample lists approximately 220,000 distinct CDR3 sequences, roughly 38% occurring once. This clonotype has a handful of counts. The CDR3 length is 12 residues. V lost 6 bases, J lost 14 bases, and 3 bases stayed unmatched. The V call is TRBV12-3 or TRBV12-4, the J call TRBJ2-2, with TRBD2 matching over 13 bases. The receptor was derived from a human donor who was either an allogeneic HSCT recipient or a stem cell or donor lymphocyte infusion donor (not recorded which). It is not recorded whose cells these are; they may come from a transplant donor. The specimen was blood, either unsorted or a sorted T cell fraction (not recorded which). The CDR3 bases are TGTGCCAGCAGGGGACTAGCGGGACCCCTGTTTTTT. This encodes CASRGLAGPLFF.